Each of the 23 T cell receptor beta chains below was sequenced from the same sample in a study of blood T cell repertoires in COVID-19 (dated by TCRdb to 2020 to 2021). Library method: the immunoSEQ multiplex PCR assay. As stored in TCRdb, this immuneACCESS dataset retains in-frame rearrangements with V and J assigned. A fraction of the clones does not appear; measured against another copy, unresolved V genes explain less than half of the discrepancy, and the remainder lacks a known reason. Across this sample there are some 220,000 clones, with around 83% seen only once. Clones ranked in the top ten supply roughly 5.1% of the sample. Source material: peripheral blood. The source of these receptors is a woman aged 70-85 years with COVID-19, enrolled during active disease.

This chain uses TRBV7-2 with TRBJ2-3, with no clear D. Germline CDR1 SGHTA, CDR2 FQGNSA. With 0 bases removed from V and 4 bases from J, the gap between germline ends came to 14 bases. There are 16 residues in the CDR3. The CDR3 loop is CASSLARPRGPDTQYF. The CDR3 coding sequence is TGTGCCAGCAGCTTAGCGCGACCGCGCGGCCCAGATACGCAGTATTTT.

This clone was seen only a few times. This chain joins TRBV9 and TRBJ1-2, with TRBD1 matching over 10 bases. Germline V lookup: CDR1 SGDLS, CDR2 YYNGEE. The CDR3 is 17 amino acids. V lost 4 bases to trimming and J lost 4 bases; unmatched junction nucleotides: 13. The CDR3 loop is CASSPRTGGGIRYGYTF. As DNA, the CDR3 is TGTGCCAGCAGCCCCAGGACAGGGGGAGGGATACGCTATGGCTACACCTTC. The entire variable domain, with the rest obtained from reference TRBV9 and TRBJ1-2, is as follows: DSGVTQTPKHLITATGQRVTLRCSPRSGDLSVYWYQQSLDQGLQFLIQYYNGEERAKGNILERFSAQQFPDLHSELNLSSLELGDSALYFCASSPRTGGGIRYGYTFGSGTRLTVV.

V usage is TRBV12-3 or TRBV12-4 and J usage is TRBJ1-5; 8 bases are a match to TRBD1. CDR3 length: 13 amino acids. The trim removed 7 bases at V and 6 bases at J, leaving 5 bases unmatched. CDR3 nucleotides: TGTGCCAGCAATGGACAGGGTAGTCAGCCCCAGCATTTT. It codes for CASNGQGSQPQHF.

The chain combines TRBV5-1 with TRBJ2-2; D may be TRBD1 (6 bases). Germline CDR1 and CDR2: SGHRS and YFSETQ. The ends were cut back, 6 bases at V and 0 bases at J, with 12 bases in the middle. The CDR3 is 15 amino acids. The CDR3 loop reads CASIIGGTNTGELFF. The CDR3 region has the DNA TGCGCCAGCATAATTGGGGGCACGAACACCGGGGAGCTGTTTTTT.

J is TRBJ1-2 and V is TRBV6-5; tentative D call: TRBD1 (6 bases). CDR1 and CDR2 (germline): MNHEY, SVGAGI. The CDR3 runs to 14 residues. V was pared by 0 bases and J by 3 bases, with 8 bases between. CDR3 coding DNA: TGTGCCAGCAGTTACTCGGCAGGGGACTATGGCTACACCTTC. Protein product: CASSYSAGDYGYTF.

The V and J genes are TRBV24-1 and TRBJ1-1; 9 nucleotides align to TRBD1. Trimming cost V 2 bases and J 0 bases; bases outside gene matches: 3. The CDR3 loop spans 16 amino acids. Germline-derived CDR1 and CDR2 are KGHDR and SFDVKD. In DNA, the CDR3 is TGTGCCACCAGTGATTCCGGACAGGGGTTGAACACTGAAGCTTTCTTT. As protein: CATSDSGQGLNTEAFF.

The chain recombines TRBV15 with TRBJ2-5, with D possibly TRBD1 on 5 matching bases. This CDR3 contains 13 residues. V was trimmed by 7 bases and J by 5 bases, leaving 14 bases between them. Germline CDR1 is LNHNV and CDR2 is YYDKDF (reference sequence). The CDR3 coding sequence is TGTGCCACCACAGCAGGGTTGTTTGAGACCCAGTACTTC. This gives the protein CATTAGLFETQYF.

To note about this clone: This specimen includes other DNA sequences encoding the same CDR3. This rearrangement joins TRBV7-2 to TRBJ2-3; 12 nucleotides agree with TRBD2. The ends lost 1 base at V and 1 base at J; junction bases unmatched: 3. Germline CDR1 reads SGHTA; CDR2 reads FQGNSA. There are 17 residues in the CDR3. CDR3 DNA: TGTGCCAGCAGCTTAGTTGCTAGCGGGAGGGGCACAGATACGCAGTATTTT. Protein product: CASSLVASGRGTDTQYF.

This chain links TRBV5-4 with TRBJ2-5, with 7 bases aligning to TRBD1. V lost 3 bases to trimming and J lost 0 bases; unmatched junction nucleotides: 2. Germline V gene data show CDR1 as SGHNT and CDR2 as YYREEE (reference sequence). This CDR3 region has 14 residues. CDR3 in amino acids: CASSSGQDQETQYF. CDR3 bases: TGTGCCAGCAGCTCTGGACAGGACCAAGAGACCCAGTACTTC.

This clone was seen more than once but under ten times. An end of the junction differs from the germline gene, which may be a read error. CDR3 protein: CASSQKPRVLKTEAFF. CDR3 sequence (DNA): TGTGCCAGCAGCCAAAAACCCAGGGTTCTGAAAACTGAAGCTTTCTTT. J is TRBJ1-1 and V is TRBV3-1 (or the pseudogene TRBV3-2), with D possibly being TRBD1 (5 bases). Germline values: CDR1 LGHDT, CDR2 YNNKEL (reference sequence). The CDR3 consists of 16 residues.

This rearrangement joins TRBV5-4 to TRBJ2-2; TRBD2 matches 8 bases. The trim removed 4 bases at V and 1 base at J, leaving 6 bases unmatched. This CDR3 has 16 residues. Germline CDR1 SGHNT, CDR2 YYREEE (reference sequence). This CDR3 is CASSPRAGGNTGELFF. The CDR3 DNA is TGTGCCAGCAGCCCACGGGCGGGAGGGAACACCGGGGAGCTGTTTTTT.

The chain recombines TRBV29-1 with TRBJ2-1, with TRBD2 matching 11 bases. J was trimmed by 4 bases and V by 6 bases; bases with no gene match: 8. The CDR3 consists of 15 residues. Germline V gene lookup returns CDR1 SQVTM and CDR2 ANQGSEA. The CDR3 sequence: CSVRETSGSYNEQFF. CDR3 coding DNA: TGCAGCGTCCGAGAAACTAGCGGGAGTTACAATGAGCAGTTCTTC.

The chain uses TRBV10-3 and TRBJ1-1; the match to TRBD1 covers 7 bases. Germline V CDR1 and CDR2: ENHRY, SYGVKD. The V and J ends lost 6 bases and 0 bases, in that order; junction bases with no gene match: 7. The CDR3 loop spans 15 amino acids. Here the CDR3 reads CAIRERTGVNTEAFF. In DNA, the CDR3 is TGTGCCATCAGAGAGAGGACAGGAGTGAACACTGAAGCTTTCTTT.

The J gene is TRBJ2-1, the V gene TRBV5-4, with TRBD2 identical over 8 bases. Germline V gives CDR1 SGHNT, CDR2 YYREEE (reference sequence). V trimming: 5 bases; J trimming: 4 bases; junction bases outside the gene matches: 8. The CDR3 loop spans 15 amino acids. The CDR3 here is CASSQSGGRYNEQFF. DNA for the CDR3: TGTGCCAGCAGTCAATCGGGAGGGCGGTACAATGAGCAGTTCTTC.

This clone was recorded only once. The chain carries TRBV25-1 and TRBJ2-4; 9 bases match TRBD2. J was trimmed by 8 bases and V by 4 bases; bases with no gene match: 12. CDR3 length: 16 amino acids. Per germline, CDR1 MGHDK and CDR2 SYGVNS. This chain's CDR3 is CASSGGAGGPRDIQYF. The CDR3 DNA reads as TGTGCCAGCAGTGGAGGGGCGGGAGGGCCTCGTGACATTCAGTACTTC.

The CDR3 region is CATPRTGTPGGYTF. The CDR3 DNA reads TGTGCCACCCCTCGGACAGGCACCCCCGGCGGCTACACCTTC. This chain uses TRBV28 with TRBJ1-2, with 7 bases lining up with TRBD1. Germline CDR1 MDHEN, CDR2 SYDVKM. After removal of 10 bases from V and 8 bases from J, the junction contained 16 bases not matched to a gene. The CDR3 has 14 amino acids.

This rearrangement joins TRBV6-6 to TRBJ2-3; D possibly corresponds to TRBD2 (7 bases). Trimming shortened V by 2 bases and J by 1 base, and 13 bases separated the two germline ends. The germline V gene encodes CDR1 MNHNY and CDR2 SVGAGI (reference sequence). This CDR3 comprises 16 residues. The CDR3 sequence: CASSYPGGRGTDTQYF. CDR3 bases: TGTGCCAGCAGTTACCCGGGGGGCCGGGGCACAGATACGCAGTATTTT.

J is TRBJ2-1 and V is TRBV7-2; D perhaps matches TRBD2 (5 bases). The germline V and J ends were trimmed by 5 bases and 5 bases, with 13 bases remaining between them. Germline CDR1 SGHTA, CDR2 FQGNSA. CDR3 length: 14 amino acids. The CDR3 nucleotides are TGTGCCAGCAGCCCAAGCGGAACCCACAATGAGCAGTTCTTC. Translation: CASSPSGTHNEQFF.

The chain is built from TRBV15 and TRBJ2-1; a weak D match, TRBD2 (6 bases). The CDR3 sequence is 16 residues long. From germline, CDR1 is LNHNV and CDR2 YYDKDF (reference sequence). V was trimmed by 3 bases and J by 7 bases, leaving 19 bases between them. The CDR3 loop is CATSRGGSVFSNEQFF. The CDR3 DNA reads TGTGCCACCAGCAGGGGAGGTAGCGTCTTTTCAAATGAGCAGTTCTTC.

The count of this clone is one. The chain links TRBV24-1 to TRBJ2-2, with 8 bases fitting TRBD1. The trim removed 9 bases at V and 1 base at J, leaving 0 bases unmatched. CDR1 is KGHDR and CDR2 is SFDVKD in the germline V gene. CDR3 size: 13 residues. CDR3 region: CATGTGNTGELFF. The CDR3 DNA follows: TGTGCCACCGGGACAGGGAACACCGGGGAGCTGTTTTTT.

The chain employs TRBV19 and TRBJ2-6, with D maybe TRBD2 (5 bases). The germline CDR1 and CDR2 sequences are LNHDA and SQIVND (reference sequence). The CDR3 has 12 amino acids. Trimming removed 2 bases at V and 12 bases at J, with 8 bases between. For the CDR3, the DNA is TGTGCCAGTAGTATACGGGGAAGCGTCCTGACTTTC. This encodes CASSIRGSVLTF.

The gene calls are TRBV5-1 and TRBJ2-3; 7 positions agree with TRBD1. J lost 2 bases, V lost 9 bases, and 6 bases had no gene match. The V gene's germline CDR1 is SGHRS and CDR2 YFSETQ. There are 13 residues in the CDR3. The CDR3 DNA reads as TGCGCCACCCGACAGGGCTTCACAGATACGCAGTATTTT. As protein: CATRQGFTDTQYF.

This chain connects TRBV6-1 to TRBJ2-2; 7 bases match TRBD1. Germline CDR1 MNHNS, CDR2 SASEGT. J was trimmed by 6 bases and V by 2 bases; bases with no gene match: 9. This CDR3 is built from 16 residues. This chain's CDR3 is CASSEPGTAVAGELFF. The CDR3 DNA is TGTGCCAGCAGTGAACCCGGGACAGCGGTTGCCGGGGAGCTGTTTTTT.